These 27 T cell receptor beta chains came from one sample sequenced in a study of human T cells and chemical hapten exposure. Time point: patch test 1, 2 weeks after DPC sensitization. As to treatment: therapeutic diphenylcyclopropenone sensitization with weekly scalp DPC. TCRdb redid the calling of the RACE reads with MiXCR, one entry per CDR3 protein. This sample carries tens of thousands of distinct CDR3 sequences, roughly a tenth of them seen once, and the ten largest clones take around 2.3%. The input for sequencing was whole blood, taken in connection with sensitization to the hapten diphenylcyclopropenone (DPC). The receptors here all came from a man aged 40-50 years with alopecia areata. Some clones in this sample may be carry-over from other donors' samples.

The chain has TRBV27 and TRBJ2-7, with 7 bases lining up with TRBD1. This CDR3 spans 14 amino acids. Trimming took 5 bases from V and 4 from J; bases not matched to a gene: 8. Germline CDR1 reads MNHEY; CDR2 reads SMNVEV (reference sequence). The CDR3 bases are TGTGCCAGCAGTCCCGGACAGGAGTTTTACGAGCAGTACTTC. It translates to CASSPGQEFYEQYF.

The chain joins TRBV6-4 to TRBJ2-3; D not resolved. Trimming removed 2 bases at V and 5 bases at J, with 5 bases between. Looked up from germline, CDR1 is MRHNA and CDR2 is SNTAGT. The CDR3 is 12 residues long. The CDR3 sequence: CASSDEGDTQYF. The DNA for the CDR3 is TGTGCCAGCAGTGACGAAGGAGATACGCAGTATTTT.

This chain joins TRBV28 and TRBJ2-3; D tentatively reads TRBD1 or TRBD2 (5 bases each). Germline values: CDR1 MDHEN, CDR2 SYDVKM. This CDR3 has 16 residues. V was cut by 1 base and J by 2 bases, with 13 bases left in between. The CDR3 sequence is CASSLFEGPYTDTQYF. In nucleotides, the CDR3 is TGTGCCAGCAGTTTATTTGAGGGGCCATACACAGATACGCAGTATTTT.

The J gene is TRBJ2-7, the V gene TRBV7-8; D is possibly TRBD2 (5 bases). This CDR3 has 14 amino acids. The germline V gene has CDR1 SGHVS and CDR2 FQNEAQ. Between the trimmed V and J ends, which lost 5 bases and 2 bases, there was a span of 13 bases. The CDR3 sequence is CASSHTEGPYEQYV. The CDR3 nucleotides are TGTGCCAGCAGCCACACCGAGGGCCCCTACGAGCAGTACGTC.

As DNA, the CDR3 is TGTGCCAGCAGCTCGGACAGGGGAAAGTACTTC. Protein sequence: CASSSDRGKYF. The J gene is TRBJ2-7, the V gene TRBV7-9; TRBD1 aligns across 9 bases. The germline V gene encodes CDR1 SEHNR and CDR2 FQNEAQ (reference sequence). This CDR3 contains 11 residues. The V segment lost 4 bases and the J segment 11 bases; nucleotides outside the gene matches: 3. Drawing the rest from reference TRBV7-9 and TRBJ2-7, the complete variable domain is DTGVSQNPRHKITKRGQNVTFRCDPISEHNRLYWYRQTLGQGPEFLTYFQNEAQLEKSRLLSDRFSAERPKGSFSTLEIQRTEQGDSAMYLCASSSDRGKYFGPGTRLTVT.

The chain couples TRBV29-1 to TRBJ1-1, with D perhaps matching TRBD1 (5 bases). Germline V gene sequence: CDR1 SQVTM, CDR2 ANQGSEA. V was shortened by 6 bases and J by 1 base, with 12 bases between the two germline ends. The CDR3 loop spans 13 amino acids. CDR3 sequence (DNA): TGCAGCGTGGGGGGAGGGGCGAACACTGAAGCTTTCTTT. This sequence encodes CSVGGGANTEAFF.

There are many counts of this clonotype. V usage is TRBV20-1 and J usage is TRBJ1-2; D call uncertain. The CDR3 is 12 residues long. The V end was cut by 4 bases, the J end by 4 bases, with 10 bases between. Germline values: CDR1 DFQATT, CDR2 SNEGSKA (reference sequence). CDR3 nucleotide sequence: TGCAGTGCTACGGACGGCTCCTATGGCTACACCTTC. Protein product: CSATDGSYGYTF.

This clonotype was observed many times. The chain recombines TRBV6-8 with TRBJ1-5; tentatively, D is TRBD1 (6 bases). The CDR3 sequence is 13 residues long. Germline CDR1 is MNHGY and CDR2 is SAAAGT. V was clipped by 6 bases and J by 7 bases, with 13 bases between them. CDR3 protein: CASRHREDQPQHF. CDR3 nucleotide sequence: TGTGCCAGCAGACACAGGGAGGACCAGCCCCAGCATTTT.

The rearrangement joins TRBV28 to TRBJ2-7; 9 bases agree with TRBD2. This CDR3 region has 15 residues. V shed 5 bases, J shed 3 bases, and the junction held 8 bases outside the gene matches. In germline, CDR1 is MDHEN, CDR2 SYDVKM. The CDR3 here is CASSGAGGQFYEQYF. CDR3 DNA sequence: TGTGCCAGCAGTGGTGCGGGAGGGCAATTCTACGAGCAGTACTTC.

The J gene is TRBJ2-3, the V gene TRBV12-3 or TRBV12-4, with D uncertain. The V gene lost 3 bases and the J gene lost 1 base, with 5 bases spanning the gap. The CDR3 spans 13 residues. CDR3 sequence: CASSFERTDTQYF. The DNA of the CDR3 is TGTGCCAGCAGTTTTGAACGCACAGATACGCAGTATTTT.

This clonotype was observed a handful of times. V and J are TRBV5-5 and TRBJ1-1, with 7 positions matching TRBD1. Germline CDR1 reads SGHKS; CDR2 reads YYEKEE (reference sequence). This CDR3 contains 14 residues. V lost 2 bases, J lost 3 bases, and 4 bases stayed unmatched. CDR3 protein: CASSFDRAHTEAFF. The CDR3 DNA reads TGTGCCAGCAGCTTCGACAGGGCCCACACTGAAGCTTTCTTT.

This clonotype has more than one count but fewer than ten. V gene TRBV2 combines with J gene TRBJ1-1, with no clear D. Germline values: CDR1 SNHLY, CDR2 FYNNEI. This CDR3 is built from 12 residues. Trimming removed 2 bases from V and 4 bases from J, with 5 bases in between. The CDR3 region has the DNA TGTGCCAGCAGTGAACACCTCACTGAAGCTTTCTTT. Translating gives CASSEHLTEAFF.

This clonotype was counted only a few times. The chain joins TRBV7-2 to TRBJ2-1; TRBD2 matches 16 bases. CDR1 is SGHTA, CDR2 FQGNSA, per germline. V dropped 6 bases and J dropped 14; count of bases not matched to a gene: 7. The CDR3 extends over 14 amino acids. CDR3 DNA: TGTGCCAGCAGGAAGGGACTAGCGGGAGGGCGCAAGTTCTTC. Its protein is CASRKGLAGGRKFF.

J is TRBJ2-7 and V is TRBV6-6, with TRBD2 matching 16 bases. This CDR3 is 15 amino acids long. J lost 5 bases, V lost 6 bases, and 4 bases had no gene match. Germline CDR1 MNHNY, CDR2 SVGAGI (reference sequence). The CDR3 loop is CASREGLAGGHEQYV. The DNA of the CDR3 is TGTGCCAGCAGAGAGGGACTAGCGGGAGGGCACGAGCAGTACGTC.

A few counts support this clonotype. The chain links TRBV11-2 to TRBJ2-1; no definite D call. Germline V CDR1 and CDR2: SGHAT, FQNNGV. With 0 bases removed from V and 2 bases from J, the gap between germline ends came to 5 bases. This CDR3 comprises 14 residues. The CDR3 nucleotides read TGTGCCAGCAGCTTAGACGGCACCTACAATGAGCAGTTCTTC. This sequence encodes CASSLDGTYNEQFF.

This clonotype occurred many times. This chain uses TRBV14 with TRBJ1-1; D ambiguous. The CDR3 contains 15 residues. Trimming removed 2 bases at V and 4 bases at J, with 14 bases between. Germline loops: CDR1 SGHDN, CDR2 FVKESK. CDR3: CASSQRLTWGTEAFF. The DNA of the CDR3 is TGTGCCAGCAGCCAACGTCTTACATGGGGCACTGAAGCTTTCTTT.

In its sample, this clonotype was seen many times. The chain combines TRBV25-1 with TRBJ2-4, with TRBD1 matching 8 bases. The germline gives CDR1 MGHDK, CDR2 SYGVNS. The CDR3 contains 13 residues. V shed 11 bases and J 8 bases; nucleotides not matched to a gene: 11. DNA of the CDR3: TGTGCCTCGAGTACAGGGGGAACGGACATTCAGTACTTC. Translation gives CASSTGGTDIQYF.

This rearrangement joins TRBV20-1 to TRBJ2-3; a possible D gene is TRBD2 (6 bases). The CDR3 contains 14 residues. Germline CDR1 reads DFQATT; CDR2 reads SNEGSKA (reference sequence). The CDR3 reads CSARGTASTDTQYF. In DNA form, the CDR3 reads TGCAGCGCACGGGGGACCGCGAGCACAGATACGCAGTATTTT.

This clonotype was seen ten or more times. The genes are TRBV3-1 and TRBJ1-6; D remains ambiguous. Trimming took off 1 base at V and 9 bases at J, with 13 bases between the two ends. The CDR3 sequence is 15 residues long. Germline-derived CDR1 and CDR2 are LGHDT and YNNKEL (reference sequence). The CDR3 nucleotides read TGTGCCAGCAGCCAAGGTCTCCACTCGGGTTCACCCCTCCACTTT. The encoded protein is CASSQGLHSGSPLHF.

The sample holds many counts of this clonotype. The J gene is TRBJ2-7, the V gene TRBV5-6, with D possibly TRBD1 on 6 matching bases. The CDR3 is 14 residues long. V lost 2 bases and J lost 1, with 10 bases in between. Germline V CDR1 and CDR2: SGHDT, YYEEEE. This CDR3 reads CASSFGTGSYEQYV. CDR3 sequence (DNA): TGTGCCAGCAGCTTCGGCACAGGGTCCTACGAGCAGTACGTC.

This clonotype came up many times. The chain combines TRBV4-2 with TRBJ2-3; 7 positions match TRBD1. The germline gives CDR1 LGHNA, CDR2 YNFKEQ. Trimming cost V 1 base and J 4 bases; bases outside gene matches: 11. This CDR3 is built from 17 residues. CDR3 sequence reads: CASSQGPTGVGSDTQYF. The CDR3 DNA reads as TGTGCCAGCAGCCAAGGGCCAACAGGGGTGGGGTCAGATACGCAGTATTTT.

This clonotype was observed at least ten times. The V gene is TRBV20-1, the J gene TRBJ1-1; D uncertain. The ends were cut back, 7 bases at V and 0 bases at J, with 18 bases in the middle. The germline V gene encodes CDR1 DFQATT and CDR2 SNEGSKA (reference sequence). The CDR3 runs 15 residues. The CDR3 is CSVQARLDLNTEAFF. The CDR3 DNA follows: TGCAGTGTTCAAGCCCGGCTGGATCTGAACACTGAAGCTTTCTTT.

This clonotype was counted a few times. The gene calls are TRBV27 and TRBJ2-5; unclear D gene. V lost 8 bases and J lost 2, with 12 bases in between. Germline V gene sequence: CDR1 MNHEY, CDR2 SMNVEV (reference sequence). The CDR3 is 13 residues long. The CDR3 loop reads CASYTARQETQYF. In DNA, the CDR3 is TGTGCCAGCTACACGGCGAGGCAAGAGACCCAGTACTTC.

The table lists this clonotype with a few counts. The chain employs TRBV5-4 and TRBJ2-7, with a possible D match to TRBD1 (5 bases). Germline V gene data show CDR1 as SGHNT and CDR2 as YYREEE (reference sequence). CDR3 size: 14 residues. With 5 bases removed from V and 3 bases from J, the gap between germline ends came to 15 bases. The CDR3 nucleotides read TGTGCCAGCAGGCCCTCCAAGACAGTCTACGAGCAGTACTTC. Protein sequence: CASRPSKTVYEQYF.

The genes are TRBV19 and TRBJ1-4; 7 positions agree with TRBD1. CDR1 and CDR2 (germline): LNHDA, SQIVND (reference sequence). Trimming cost V 5 bases and J 7 bases; bases outside gene matches: 7. The CDR3 length is 14 residues. In DNA form, the CDR3 reads TGTGCCAGTAGTCAAAACCGGGACAGTGAAAAACTGTTTTTT. Protein product: CASSQNRDSEKLFF.

The sample holds a few counts of this clonotype. The chain employs TRBV6-5 and TRBJ2-1, with D tentatively TRBD2 (5 bases). CDR1 and CDR2 (germline): MNHEY, SVGAGI. V gave up 4 bases and J gave up 5 bases, with 6 bases separating them. The CDR3 covers 12 residues. CDR3 nucleotide sequence: TGTGCCAGCAGTTCTAGCAACAATGAGCAGTTCTTC. Amino acids: CASSSSNNEQFF.

This clonotype was seen ten or more times. The V and J genes are TRBV3-1 and TRBJ2-6; weak D call: TRBD2 (6 bases). Per the germline V gene, CDR1 is LGHDT and CDR2 is YNNKEL (reference sequence). The CDR3 loop spans 17 amino acids. The V end lost 4 bases, the J end lost 2 bases, and 15 bases lay between the germline ends. The CDR3 loop reads CASSPFLWGAGANVLTF. The CDR3 coding sequence is TGTGCCAGCAGCCCATTTTTGTGGGGGGCTGGGGCCAACGTCCTGACTTTC. Together with reference TRBV3-1 and TRBJ2-6, the CDR3 gives the full variable domain: DTAVSQTPKYLVTQMGNDKSIKCEQNLGHDTMYWYKQDSKKFLKIMFSYNNKELIINETVPNRFSPKSPDKAHLNLHINSLELGDSAVYFCASSPFLWGAGANVLTFGAGSRLTVL.